This T cell receptor (beta chain) was retrieved from a study of beta chain features in type 1 diabetes. Findings and caveats of the study: In all four CD4+ subsets, TCRB CDR3 length was significantly, moderately reduced in type 1 diabetes. More deletions and fewer insertions at VDJ junctions were seen in type 1 diabetes patients.

Per the germline V gene, CDR1 is SGDLS and CDR2 is YYNGEE. Trimming cost V 3 bases and J 1 base, with 7 bases left between them. The CDR3 totals 14 residues. This clone has only a few counts. No antigen is known for it. The study reverse transcribed the entire isolated RNA, so it sequenced expressed TCRB transcripts. Measured with immunoSEQ multiplex PCR; TCRdb has only the in-frame clones, and not every one. The sample shows roughly 250,000 clones, about a fifth of them seen only once. Naive, central memory, regulatory and stem cell-like memory cells within the CD4+ compartment were sorted using CD45RO/CCR7/CD25/CD127/CD95/CD27.

The chain carries TRBV9 and TRBJ2-2; tentative D call: TRBD2 (6 bases). The sequencing sample was made of naive CD4+ T cells from blood. This TCR came from a woman between 40 and 50 years old with type 1 diabetes. The chain's CDR3 is CASSAGRNTGELFF. The CDR3 nucleotides read TGTGCCAGCAGCGCCGGGAGGAACACCGGGGAGCTGTTTTTT.